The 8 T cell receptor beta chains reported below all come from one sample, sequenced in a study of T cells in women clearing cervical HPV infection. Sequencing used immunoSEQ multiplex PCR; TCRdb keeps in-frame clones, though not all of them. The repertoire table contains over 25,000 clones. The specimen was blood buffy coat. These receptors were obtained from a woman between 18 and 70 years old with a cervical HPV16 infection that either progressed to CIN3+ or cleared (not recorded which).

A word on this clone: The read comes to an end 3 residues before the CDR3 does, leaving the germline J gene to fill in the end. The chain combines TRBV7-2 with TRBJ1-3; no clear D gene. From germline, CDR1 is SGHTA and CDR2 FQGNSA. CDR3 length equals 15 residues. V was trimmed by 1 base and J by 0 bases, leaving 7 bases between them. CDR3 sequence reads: CASSLGLSSGNTIYF. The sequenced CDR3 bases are TGTGCCAGCAGCTTAGGACTGAGCTCTGGAAACACC.

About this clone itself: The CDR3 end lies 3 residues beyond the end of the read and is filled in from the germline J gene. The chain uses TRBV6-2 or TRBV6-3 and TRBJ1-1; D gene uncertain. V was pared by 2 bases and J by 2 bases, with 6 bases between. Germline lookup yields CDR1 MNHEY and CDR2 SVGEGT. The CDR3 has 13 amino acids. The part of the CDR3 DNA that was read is TGTGCCAGCAGTTACGGCGGAAACACTGAA. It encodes CASSYGGNTE. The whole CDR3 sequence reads CASSYGGNTEAFF.

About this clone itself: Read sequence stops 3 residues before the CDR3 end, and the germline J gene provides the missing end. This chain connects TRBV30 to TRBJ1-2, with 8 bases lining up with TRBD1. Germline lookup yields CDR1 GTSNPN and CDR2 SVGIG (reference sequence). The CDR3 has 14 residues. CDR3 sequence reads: CAWSTGQGRDDYTF. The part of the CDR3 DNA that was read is TGTGCCTGGAGCACCGGACAGGGACGGGACGAC.

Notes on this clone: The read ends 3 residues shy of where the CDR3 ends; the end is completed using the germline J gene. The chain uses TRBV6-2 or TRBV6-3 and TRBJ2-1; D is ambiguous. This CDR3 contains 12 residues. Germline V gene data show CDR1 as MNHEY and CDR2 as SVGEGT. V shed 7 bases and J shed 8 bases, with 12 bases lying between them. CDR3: CASNIFADEQFF. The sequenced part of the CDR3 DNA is TGTGCCAGCAACATCTTTGCCGATGAG.

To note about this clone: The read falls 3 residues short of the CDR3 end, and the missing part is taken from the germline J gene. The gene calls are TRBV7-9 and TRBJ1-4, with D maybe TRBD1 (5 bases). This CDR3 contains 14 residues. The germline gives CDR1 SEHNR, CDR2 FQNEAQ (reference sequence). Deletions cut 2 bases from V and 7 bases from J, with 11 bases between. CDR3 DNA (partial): TGTGCCAGCAGCTTAACGAGGAGGGGTGAAAAA. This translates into CASSLTRRGEK. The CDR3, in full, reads CASSLTRRGEKLFF. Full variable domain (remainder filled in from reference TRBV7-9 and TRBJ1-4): DTGVSQNPRHKITKRGQNVTFRCDPISEHNRLYWYRQTLGQGPEFLTYFQNEAQLEKSRLLSDRFSAERPKGSFSTLEIQRTEQGDSAMYLCASSLTRRGEKLFFGSGTQLSVL.

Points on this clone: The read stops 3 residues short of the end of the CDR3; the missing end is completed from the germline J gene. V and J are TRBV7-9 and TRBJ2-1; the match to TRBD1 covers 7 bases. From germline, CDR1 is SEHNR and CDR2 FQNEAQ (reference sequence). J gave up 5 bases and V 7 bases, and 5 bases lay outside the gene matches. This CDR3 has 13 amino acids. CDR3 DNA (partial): TGTGCCAGCAACCGAGGGACAGACAATGAG. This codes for CASNRGTDNE. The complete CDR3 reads CASNRGTDNEQFF.

The CDR3: CASSIEPFSGANVLFF. The DNA read from the CDR3 is TGTGCCAGTAGTATAGAGCCGTTCTCTGGGGCCAACGTA. The V and J genes are TRBV19 and TRBJ1-4, with D tentatively TRBD1 (5 bases). Read data end 3 residues before the CDR3 end; the end is taken from the germline J gene. The V gene's germline CDR1 is LNHDA and CDR2 SQIVND (reference sequence). CDR3 length: 16 residues.

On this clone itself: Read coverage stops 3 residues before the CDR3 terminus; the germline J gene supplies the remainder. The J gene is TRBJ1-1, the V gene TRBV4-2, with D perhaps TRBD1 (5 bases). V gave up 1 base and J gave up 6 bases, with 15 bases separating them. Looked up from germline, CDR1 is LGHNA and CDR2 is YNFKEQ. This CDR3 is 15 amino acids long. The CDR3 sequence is CASSQGPRAFSEAFF. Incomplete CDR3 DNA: TGTGCCAGCAGCCAAGGGCCCAGGGCGTTCTCTGAA.